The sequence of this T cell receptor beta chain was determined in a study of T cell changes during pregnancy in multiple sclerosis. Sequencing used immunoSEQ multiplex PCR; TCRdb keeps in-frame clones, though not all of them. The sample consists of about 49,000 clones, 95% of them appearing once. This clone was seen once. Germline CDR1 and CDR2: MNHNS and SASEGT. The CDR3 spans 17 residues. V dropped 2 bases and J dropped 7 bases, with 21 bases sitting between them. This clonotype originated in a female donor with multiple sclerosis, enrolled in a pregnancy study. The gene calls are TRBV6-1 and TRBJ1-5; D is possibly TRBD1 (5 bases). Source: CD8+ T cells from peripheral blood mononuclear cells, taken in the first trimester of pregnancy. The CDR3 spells CASSESVPVAGYQPQHF. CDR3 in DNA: TGTGCCAGCAGTGAATCAGTCCCCGTGGCAGGGTACCAGCCCCAGCATTTT.